This record concerns one T cell receptor beta chain sequence. What antigen it recognizes has not been identified. No base quality information exists; no much larger clone differs at one position. The cohort comprised hundreds of healthy bone marrow donors. Cohort members were all nominally healthy when sampled, although unrecorded immune exposures were likely present. The donor was CMV seronegative and was included in the group of a few hundred seronegative cohort members. A peripheral blood sample was provided by each donor, and peripheral blood mononuclear cells were used for TCR beta sequencing. Genomic DNA was extracted from the blood cell samples with the Qiagen DNeasy Blood Extraction Kit. The sample comes from a study of cytomegalovirus exposure and HLA in healthy donors (dated by TCRdb to 2016 to 2017). In the study overall: In an earlier analysis of roughly 500 of the donors, roughly 300 Gb of sequence data and 117 million unique TCR beta sequences from about 179 million T cells were reported. Roughly 300 gigabases of sequencing data and approximately 85 million unique TCR sequences were included in an early release covering several hundred HLA-typed donors. Among the roughly 410 genotyped donors, 81% belonged to the genetic ancestry cluster associated with self-reported Caucasian donors. The study aimed to test whether cataloging public T cell receptors could reveal signatures of past pathogen exposure. The T cell repertoires of some 670 subjects were profiled by immunosequencing and related to cytomegalovirus serostatus. Along with the roughly 610-subject first cohort, a separate validation cohort of over a hundred different subjects was used. High-throughput TCR immunosequencing, statistical association of individual TCRs with disease status, and machine learning were combined to predict cytomegalovirus infection status. A later analysis re-examined previously published TCR beta repertoires from 610 or so donors and added high-resolution HLA genotyping to investigate patterns of TCR occurrence. Rather than using new phenotypic data, the later analysis identified candidate immune exposures from TCR beta sequences and from how often those sequences occurred across donors. An earlier analysis of approximately 500 of the donors applied high-throughput TCR beta sequencing to assess whether each TCR beta V gene segment acted as functional or pseudogenic. Donor age, sex, ethnicity and CMV serostatus were collected together with the repertoire data. In a later genetic analysis, genome-wide SNP genotypes for about three fifths of the roughly 670 donors were used, and that subset was treated as a discovery cohort. All discovery cohort repertoires had been generated using a single sequencing platform. Both class I and class II loci were covered by HLA typing, at four-digit resolution. Typing coverage varied by locus: about 629-630 donors for A, B, C, DRB1 and DQB1; 522 for DQA1; 606 for DPA1; some 470 for DPB1. A handful of DR-DQ haplotypes were treated as single units for association and clustering because of strong linkage in the cohort. Across roughly 420 genotyped donors of the cohort, an average of about 240,000 unique TCR beta nucleotide sequences per donor were sequenced, and around 19% of those sequences were non-productive.

Trimming costs V 0 bases and J 0 bases, and their ends lie 12 bases apart. The germline V gene provides CDR1 SGHVS and CDR2 FNYEAQ. Spanning cysteine to phenylalanine, the CDR3 consists of 17 amino acids. The read is trimmed to its CDR3 DNA, 51 bases read in frame from base 1. Overall study results and their limits: Most TCR sequences were seen in very few donors, while some public TCRs were found in many individuals. In a later analysis, TCR association rates were found to vary across HLA loci, with the most associated TCRs seen for DRB1 alleles and the fewest for HLA-C alleles. Because HLA typing was missing for some donors at each locus, association tests included only the typed subset. Roughly uniform sequencing depth across donors was assumed in presence/absence analyses, although this assumption may not hold. Correlated functional status among segregating V segments might be attributable to linkage disequilibrium, but an unknown experimental factor could not be ruled out. In a later analysis, most CMV-associated TCR beta chains were found to appear HLA-restricted, with HLA associations seemingly driven largely by CMV exposure. At a false discovery rate of 0.05, a later analysis linked 15,000 to 20,000 TCR beta sequences to specific HLA alleles. A further reported finding was that TCR beta sequences accurately predicted the HLA-A and HLA-B alleles for most subjects in the first cohort. A cluster of highly shared sequence variants was judged likely to be a technical artifact of the sequencing pipeline. In a later analysis, HLA-associated TCR beta chains were found to be more clonally expanded and to have lower generation probabilities than equally common non-associated chains. In an earlier analysis of fewer than 750 of the donors, most TCR beta V segments were observed in productive rearrangements about 90% or about 30% of the time, broadly matching IMGT annotations. This cohort had only TCR beta chains sequenced, and the lack of alpha or paired-chain data limited which features could be detected. For the cohort, immune exposure information was limited to CMV serostatus. Several of the top co-occurrence clusters appeared to be linked to parvovirus B19, influenza, CMV and Epstein-Barr virus, according to a later analysis. An association between a missense DCLRE1C variant and V-gene and J-gene trimming of TCR beta chains was found in a later genetic analysis and replicated in an independent cohort. The authors suggested that the approach could potentially be extended to other disease states and immunological phenotypes. In the study, around 150 TCR beta chains were listed as associated with cytomegalovirus. The classifier was reported to diagnose cytomegalovirus status with high specificity and sensitivity in both the original and validation cohorts. A later genetic analysis reported fewer N-insertions in productive TCRs among donors in an Asian-associated ancestry cluster than the roughly 720-donor mean. In vitro tests confirmed that a few of the cytomegalovirus-associated TCR beta chains recognize cytomegalovirus antigens. When HLA alleles, especially DR and DQ, strongly co-occurred, attributing TCR associations to individual alleles was difficult. The earlier analysis of 587 of the donors excluded approximately 17 rarely observed V segments, including chromosome 9 orphons, because counts were too low. Some IMGT-functional V segments, including TRBV6-2 and TRBV6-3, could not be told apart with the 87-base-pair reads, so those segments were excluded.

Libraries were constructed by the immunoSEQ multiplex PCR assay. For the multiplex PCR, a mixture combining 60 forward primers for TCR Vbeta segments and 13 reverse primers for TCR Jbeta segments was used. The CDR3 region of rearranged TCR beta genes was amplified from genomic DNA by a multiplex PCR assay. Amplified TCR beta libraries were sequenced as 87-base-pair reads on the Illumina HiSeq System. Per the source publication's procedure: In a later analysis, tens of millions of unique TCR beta chains were counted across the roughly 610 repertoires, and approximately 9.9 million of these chains were shared by at least two donors. Raw reads were error-corrected and collapsed into unique sequences with a nearest-neighbor algorithm that merged closely related sequences to remove PCR and sequencing errors. Alignment of CDR3 sequences to IMGT reference sequences was used to assign V, D and J gene segments. For a sequence to be retained, at least a six-nucleotide match to both a V gene segment and a J gene segment was required. Rearrangements were called productive when the CDR3 lacked stop codons and stayed in frame with V and J; all others were non-productive. Following IMGT convention, CDR3 was defined as the stretch from the second conserved V-encoded cysteine up to the conserved J-encoded phenylalanine. The earlier analysis of fewer than 750 of the donors excluded sequences that lacked an unambiguous match to a single V gene segment. An earlier analysis of 587 of the donors classified V segments as functional when productive rearrangements were above 56.7% and as segregating when the standard deviation between donors was above 5%. A statistical classification framework was developed to diagnose cytomegalovirus status using the catalog of TCR beta chain sequences. A later analysis assigned V and J genes by comparing TCR nucleotide sequences with IMGT/GENE-DB human TR gene sequences. The TCRdist pipeline was used in a later analysis to assign CDR3 sequences and most-parsimonious VDJ recombination scenarios. A later analysis defined each TCR beta chain by its CDR3 amino acid sequence plus V-gene family, and excluded reads lacking a unique V-gene family. A later analysis removed 600 or so highly shared, low-generation-probability nucleotide sequences to deal with suspected cross-contamination and a sequencing artifact. A later analysis calculated a clonal expansion index for each public chain from normalized within-repertoire ranks of inferred template counts. Generation probabilities in a later analysis came from a VDJ recombination model fitted to out-of-frame rearrangements, and those results were checked against IGoR. In a later analysis, TCR-TCR, TCR-HLA and TCR-CMV co-occurrence was scored with hypergeometric tests, and a repertoire-size bias correction was applied to TCR pairs. A later analysis estimated false discovery rates by permuting HLA or CMV assignments 20 times. A later analysis grouped co-occurring TCRs with DBSCAN, adding TCRdist sequence similarity when clustering within HLA-allele-positive subsets. Repertoires with fewer than 30,000 or more than 120,000 public chains, plus five repertoires with anomalous nucleotide sharing, were excluded from co-occurrence clustering. TCRdb mirrors the immuneACCESS table, restricted to in-frame sequences. Some clones are absent from its copies; in checked studies, under half trace to an unresolved V gene, and the reason for the others is unknown. That table furnishes V, J and clone size, whereas the DNA furnished D and trimming. The sample yields about 190,000 clones; 60% to 80% were counted once. Of the sample, 1.6% falls within the top ten clones.

Sequences were obtained from PBMCs. Recombination connected TRBV7-6 to TRBJ2-1; the D gene is possibly TRBD1, with 6 bases matching. The clonotype originates from a woman aged 18-30 years in good health and CMV-seronegative. The CDR3 region has the sequence CASSLARIGGSYNEQFF. The DNA sequence reads TGTGCCAGCAGCTTAGCCCGGATAGGGGGCTCCTACAATGAGCAGTTCTTC.